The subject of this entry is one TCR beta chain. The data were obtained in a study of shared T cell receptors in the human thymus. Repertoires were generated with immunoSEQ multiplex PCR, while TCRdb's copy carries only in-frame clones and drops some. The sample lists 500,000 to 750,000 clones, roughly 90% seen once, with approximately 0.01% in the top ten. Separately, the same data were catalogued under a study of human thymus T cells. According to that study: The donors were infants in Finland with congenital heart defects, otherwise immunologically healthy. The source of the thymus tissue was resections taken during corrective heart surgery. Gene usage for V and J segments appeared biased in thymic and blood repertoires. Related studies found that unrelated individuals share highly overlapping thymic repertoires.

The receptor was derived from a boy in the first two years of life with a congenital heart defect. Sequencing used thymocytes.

CDR3 loop: CASSHFASFTGELFF. CDR3 nucleotide sequence: TGTGCCAGCAGTCACTTTGCCAGTTTCACCGGGGAGCTGTTTTTT. The V and J genes are TRBV6-5 and TRBJ2-2; D remains ambiguous. The length of the CDR3 is 15 residues. Germline lookup yields CDR1 MNHEY and CDR2 SVGAGI. V lost 5 bases and J 4 bases, leaving 14 bases between the germline ends.